Listed below are T cell receptor beta chains from one sample, sequenced in a study of CD4 T cells in relation to SARS-CoV-2 and coronaviruses. These receptors have no known antigen. Clones were read by immunoSEQ multiplex PCR, and TCRdb kept only the in-frame ones, dropping some. The table has under 30,000 clones, about three quarters seen once. Sequences were obtained from CD4+ T cells from PBMCs, cultured in vitro. Receptors were obtained from a human donor in good health. CDR3s include the opening cysteine and the closing phenylalanine or tryptophan. The D gene is left open where the match is weak. The listing skips clone size in some rows; elsewhere it reads once, few, many or a size class.

clone_size	d_call	v_call	j_call	cdr3_aa	cdr3_nt
NA	TRBD2	TRBV19	TRBJ2-1	CASSRGSGTSGSRSYNEQFF	TGTGCCAGTAGTCGTGGCTCCGGGACTAGCGGGAGTCGCTCCTACAATGAGCAGTTCTTC
NA	NA	TRBV3-1/TRBV3-2	TRBJ2-1	CASSQYPRSGANNEQFF	TGTGCCAGCAGCCAGTACCCGAGATCGGGAGCAAACAATGAGCAGTTCTTC
NA	TRBD2	TRBV6-5	TRBJ2-7	CASTGLAGGFSEQYF	TGTGCCAGCACGGGACTAGCGGGGGGTTTCTCCGAGCAGTACTTC
NA	TRBD1	TRBV6-2/TRBV6-3	TRBJ1-5	CASSYLEGQGRLHQPQHF	TGTGCCAGCAGTTACCTTGAGGGACAGGGTAGGCTTCATCAGCCCCAGCATTTT
few	NA	TRBV4-3	TRBJ1-6	CASSGQTYNSPLHF	TGCGCCAGCAGCGGACAGACTTATAATTCACCCCTCCACTTT
NA	NA	TRBV7-2	TRBJ1-1	CASSRAQETEAFF	TGTGCCAGCAGCCGGGCGCAGGAAACTGAAGCTTTCTTT
NA	NA	TRBV18	TRBJ2-5	CASSPRVAEETQYF	TGTGCCAGCTCACCACGCGTCGCCGAAGAGACCCAGTACTTC
few	NA	TRBV23-1	TRBJ2-3	CASSPPGGRGDTQYF	TGCGCCAGCAGTCCCCCGGGGGGCAGGGGAGATACGCAGTATTTT
few	NA	TRBV7-3	TRBJ2-2	CASSLAGTPNTGELFF	TGTGCCAGCAGCTTGGCCGGGACACCGAACACCGGGGAGCTGTTTTTT
NA	NA	TRBV4-3	TRBJ1-2	CASSPWTDSYGYTF	TGCGCCAGCAGCCCGTGGACAGACAGCTATGGCTACACCTTC
NA	NA	TRBV7-6	TRBJ2-5	CASSLPGRYQETQYF	TGTGCCAGCAGCCTCCCCGGACGGTACCAAGAGACCCAGTACTTC
NA	TRBD1	TRBV2	TRBJ2-2	CASSARGGRGNTGELFF	TGTGCCAGCAGCGCACGAGGGGGCAGGGGGAACACCGGGGAGCTGTTTTTT
NA	TRBD2	TRBV5-1	TRBJ2-7	CASSLDWTSVYEQYF	TGCGCCAGCAGCTTGGACTGGACTAGTGTCTACGAGCAGTACTTC
once	NA	TRBV4-1	TRBJ1-2	CASSQERGINYGYTF	TGCGCCAGCAGCCAAGAAAGGGGGATTAACTATGGCTACACCTTC
NA	NA	TRBV5-4	TRBJ2-1	CASSLGPGLPLGNEQFF	TGTGCCAGCAGCTTGGGCCCCGGGCTGCCCCTTGGGAATGAGCAGTTCTTC
once	TRBD2	TRBV7-2	TRBJ2-3	CASSTNSGGADTQYF	TGTGCCAGCAGCACAAATAGCGGGGGGGCAGATACGCAGTATTTT
NA	NA	TRBV3-1/TRBV3-2	TRBJ2-5	CASSRTAHRETQYF	TGTGCCAGCAGCCGTACCGCCCATCGAGAGACCCAGTACTTC
NA	TRBD1	TRBV9	TRBJ2-3	CASSVVGDRTDTQYF	TGTGCCAGCAGCGTAGTGGGGGACAGGACAGATACGCAGTATTTT
NA	TRBD2	TRBV11-1	TRBJ2-1	CASSLNGRAQVEQFF	TGTGCCAGCAGCTTAAACGGGAGGGCTCAGGTGGAGCAGTTCTTC
NA	NA	TRBV18	TRBJ2-7	CASSPRSGSSYEQYF	TGTGCCAGCTCACCACGGTCAGGGAGCTCCTACGAGCAGTACTTC
NA	NA	TRBV5-1	TRBJ1-1	CASSSGVNTEAFF	TGCGCCAGCAGTTCGGGGGTTAACACTGAAGCTTTCTTT
once	TRBD1	TRBV5-8	TRBJ1-2	CASSLGQGRF	TGTGCCAGCAGCTTGGGACAGGGCCGCTTC
NA	TRBD2	TRBV5-1	TRBJ2-3	CASSKGLSGADTQYF	TGCGCCAGCAGCAAGGGACTATCGGGGGCAGATACGCAGTATTTT